The clone carrying this T cell receptor (beta chain) showed up just a few times. The target antigen is unknown. The CDR3 runs to 16 residues. The trim removed 4 bases at V and 2 bases at J, leaving 8 bases unmatched. Germline CDR1 SGDLS, CDR2 YYNGEE. This specimen belongs to a study of human T cells and chemical hapten exposure. Turning to the study itself: Read at 6 days, the patch tests placed 0.01% DPC on the upper back. General study findings and limits: PT1 expanded TCR counts correlated positively with patch test score.

Time point given: patch test 3, about 24 weeks after DPC sensitization. Treatment noted: therapeutic diphenylcyclopropenone sensitization with weekly scalp DPC. MiXCR was run by TCRdb on the RACE reads, yielding one entry per CDR3 protein. The sample includes 45,000 to 60,000 distinct CDR3 sequences, around 12% of them seen just once. The TCR originated in a man aged 25 to 40 with alopecia areata. Some clones in this sample may be carry-over from other donors' samples. The chain has TRBV9 and TRBJ2-1; TRBD2 matches 8 bases. The sequences come from whole blood, collected in connection with sensitization to the hapten diphenylcyclopropenone (DPC). The chain's CDR3 is CASSPGGTRTYNEQFF. Written as DNA, the CDR3 is TGTGCCAGCAGCCCGGGCGGGACTAGAACCTACAATGAGCAGTTCTTC.